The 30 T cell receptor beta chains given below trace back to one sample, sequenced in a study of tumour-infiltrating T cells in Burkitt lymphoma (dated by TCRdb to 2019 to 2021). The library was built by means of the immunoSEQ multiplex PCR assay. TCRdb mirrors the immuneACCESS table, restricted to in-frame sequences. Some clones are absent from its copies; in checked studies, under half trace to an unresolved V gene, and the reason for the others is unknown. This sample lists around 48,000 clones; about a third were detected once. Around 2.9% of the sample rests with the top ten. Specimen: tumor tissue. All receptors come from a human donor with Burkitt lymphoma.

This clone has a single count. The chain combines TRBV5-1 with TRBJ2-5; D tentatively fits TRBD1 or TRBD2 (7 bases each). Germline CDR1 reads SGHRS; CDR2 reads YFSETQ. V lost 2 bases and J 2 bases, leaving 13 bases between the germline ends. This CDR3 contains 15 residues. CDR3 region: CASSFGRGQQETQYF. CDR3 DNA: TGCGCCAGCAGCTTTGGGAGGGGACAGCAAGAGACCCAGTACTTC.

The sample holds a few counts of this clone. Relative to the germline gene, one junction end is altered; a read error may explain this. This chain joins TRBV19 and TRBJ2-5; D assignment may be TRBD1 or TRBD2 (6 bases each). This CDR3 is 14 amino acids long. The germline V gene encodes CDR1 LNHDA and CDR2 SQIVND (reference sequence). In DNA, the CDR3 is TGTGCCAATAGTAGTGGCAGGGGAGGAGAGACCCAGTACTTC. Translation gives CANSSGRGGETQYF. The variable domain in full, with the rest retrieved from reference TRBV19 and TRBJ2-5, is DGGITQSPKYLFRKEGQNVTLSCEQNLNHDAMYWYRQDPGQGLRLIYYSQIVNDFQKGDIAEGYSVSREKKESFPLTVTSAQKNPTAFYLCANSSGRGGETQYFGPGTRLLVL.

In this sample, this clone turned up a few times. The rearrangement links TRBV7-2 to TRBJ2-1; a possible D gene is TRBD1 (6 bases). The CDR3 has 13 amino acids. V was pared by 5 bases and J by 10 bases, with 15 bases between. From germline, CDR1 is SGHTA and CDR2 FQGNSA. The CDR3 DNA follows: TGTGCCAGCAGCCTCCCACAGGGTGGAGAGCAGTTCTTC. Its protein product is CASSLPQGGEQFF.

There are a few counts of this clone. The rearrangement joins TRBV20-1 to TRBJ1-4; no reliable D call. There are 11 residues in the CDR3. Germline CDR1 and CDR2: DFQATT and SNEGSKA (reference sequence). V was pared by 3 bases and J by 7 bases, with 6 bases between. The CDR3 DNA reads TGCAGTGCTAGCGTGATTGAAAAACTGTTTTTT. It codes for CSASVIEKLFF.

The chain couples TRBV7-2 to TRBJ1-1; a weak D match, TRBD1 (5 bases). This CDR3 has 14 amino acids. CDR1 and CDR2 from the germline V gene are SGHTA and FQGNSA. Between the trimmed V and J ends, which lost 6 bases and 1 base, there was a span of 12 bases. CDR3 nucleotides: TGTGCCAGCAGAACCGGGACGGCGAACACTGAAGCTTTCTTT. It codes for CASRTGTANTEAFF. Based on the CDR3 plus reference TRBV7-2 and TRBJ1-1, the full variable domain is GAGVSQSPSNKVTEKGKDVELRCDPISGHTALYWYRQSLGQGLEFLIYFQGNSAPDKSGLPSDRFSAERTGGSVSTLTIQRTQQEDSAVYLCASRTGTANTEAFFGQGTRLTVV.

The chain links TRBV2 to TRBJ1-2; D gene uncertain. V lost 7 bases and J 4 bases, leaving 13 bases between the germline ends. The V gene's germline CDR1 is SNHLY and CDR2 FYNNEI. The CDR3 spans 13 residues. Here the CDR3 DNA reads TGTGCCAGCAACGAGGCCGACTTCTATGGCTACACCTTC. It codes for CASNEADFYGYTF.

The CDR3 bases are TGTGCCAGCAGCCAAGAAAGGGGTAGCGGGTACTACGAGCAGTACTTC. It translates to CASSQERGSGYYEQYF. V and J are TRBV14 and TRBJ2-7; 7 positions match TRBD2. V lost 0 bases to trimming and J lost 3 bases; unmatched junction nucleotides: 8. The germline V gene encodes CDR1 SGHDN and CDR2 FVKESK. The CDR3 extends over 16 amino acids.

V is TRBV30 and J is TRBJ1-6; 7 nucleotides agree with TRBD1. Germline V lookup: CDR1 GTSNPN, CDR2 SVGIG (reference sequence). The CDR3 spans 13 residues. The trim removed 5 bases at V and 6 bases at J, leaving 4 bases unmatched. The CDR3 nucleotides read TGTGCCTGGGACAGGGCGGGTAATTCACCCCTCCACTTT. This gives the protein CAWDRAGNSPLHF.

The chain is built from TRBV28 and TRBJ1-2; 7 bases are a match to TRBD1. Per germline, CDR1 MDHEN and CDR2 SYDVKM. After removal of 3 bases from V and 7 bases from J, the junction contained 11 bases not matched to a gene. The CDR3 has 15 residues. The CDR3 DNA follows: TGTGCCAGCAGTTTCTCCGACAGGGCTCGGAGTGGCTACACCTTC. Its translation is CASSFSDRARSGYTF.

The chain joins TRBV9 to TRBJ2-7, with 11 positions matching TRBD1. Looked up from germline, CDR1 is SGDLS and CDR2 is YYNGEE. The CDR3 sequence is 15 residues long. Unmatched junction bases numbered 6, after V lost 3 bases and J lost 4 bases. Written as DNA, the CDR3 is TGTGCCAGCAGCGGACAGGGACAGGGGGAGTACGAGCAGTACTTC. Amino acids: CASSGQGQGEYEQYF.

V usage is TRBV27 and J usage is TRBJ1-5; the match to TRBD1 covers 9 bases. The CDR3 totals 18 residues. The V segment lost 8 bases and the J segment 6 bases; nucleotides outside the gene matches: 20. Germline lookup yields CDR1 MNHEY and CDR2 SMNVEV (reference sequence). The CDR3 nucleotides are TGTGCCAGCGGCCGATCGGTCCTCAGGACAGGGGAAACTCAGCCCCAGCATTTT. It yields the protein CASGRSVLRTGETQPQHF.

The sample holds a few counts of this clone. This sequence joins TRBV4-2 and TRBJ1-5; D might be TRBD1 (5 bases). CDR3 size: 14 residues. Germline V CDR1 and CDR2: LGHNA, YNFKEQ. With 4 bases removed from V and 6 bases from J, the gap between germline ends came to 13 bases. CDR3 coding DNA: TGTGCCAGCAGCCCGGGGGTCGGAGGTCAGCCCCAGCATTTT. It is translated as CASSPGVGGQPQHF.

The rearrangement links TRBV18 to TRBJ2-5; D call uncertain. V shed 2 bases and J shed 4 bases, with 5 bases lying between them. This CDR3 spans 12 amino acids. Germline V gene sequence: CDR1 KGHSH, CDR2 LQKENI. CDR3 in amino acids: CASSPLAETQYF. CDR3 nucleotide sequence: TGTGCCAGCTCACCATTGGCAGAGACCCAGTACTTC.

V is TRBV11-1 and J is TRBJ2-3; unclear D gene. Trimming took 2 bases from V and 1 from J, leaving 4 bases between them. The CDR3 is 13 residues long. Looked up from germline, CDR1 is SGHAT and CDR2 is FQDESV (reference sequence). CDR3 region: CASSLRGTDTQYF. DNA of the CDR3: TGTGCCAGCAGCTTACGCGGCACAGATACGCAGTATTTT.

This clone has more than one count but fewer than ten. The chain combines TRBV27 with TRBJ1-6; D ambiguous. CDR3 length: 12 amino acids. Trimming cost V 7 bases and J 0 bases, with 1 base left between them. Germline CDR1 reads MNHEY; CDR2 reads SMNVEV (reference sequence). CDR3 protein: CASTSYNSPLHF. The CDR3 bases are TGTGCCAGCACCTCCTATAATTCACCCCTCCACTTT.

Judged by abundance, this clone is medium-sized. CDR3 DNA sequence: TGTGCCAGCAGTGAAGGGGACGGCTATGGCTACACCTTC. The encoded protein is CASSEGDGYGYTF. The V gene is TRBV2, the J gene TRBJ1-2; weak D call: TRBD1 (5 bases). CDR1 SNHLY and CDR2 FYNNEI come from the germline V gene. The CDR3 sequence is 13 residues long. Trimming pared 1 base from V and 4 bases from J, leaving 7 bases between.

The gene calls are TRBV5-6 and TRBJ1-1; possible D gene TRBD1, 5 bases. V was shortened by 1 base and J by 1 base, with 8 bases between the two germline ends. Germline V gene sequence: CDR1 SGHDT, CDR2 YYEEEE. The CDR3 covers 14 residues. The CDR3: CASSLPGGNTEAFF. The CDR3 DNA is TGTGCCAGCAGCTTGCCTGGGGGGAACACTGAAGCTTTCTTT. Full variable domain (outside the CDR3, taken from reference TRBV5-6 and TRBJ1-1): DAGVTQSPTHLIKTRGQQVTLRCSPKSGHDTVSWYQQALGQGPQFIFQYYEEEERQRGNFPDRFSGHQFPNYSSELNVNALLLGDSALYLCASSLPGGNTEAFFGQGTRLTVV.

The CDR3 is CASSEKGFRGRRKMNTEAFF. CDR3 coding DNA: TGTGCCAGCAGCGAAAAGGGGTTCCGGGGCAGGAGGAAAATGAACACTGAAGCTTTCTTT. The V gene is TRBV21-1, the J gene TRBJ1-1. TRBV21-1 is a pseudogene. The CDR3 has 20 residues.

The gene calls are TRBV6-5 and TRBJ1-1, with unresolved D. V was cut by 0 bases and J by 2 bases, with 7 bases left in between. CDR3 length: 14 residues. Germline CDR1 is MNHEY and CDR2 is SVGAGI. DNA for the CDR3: TGTGCCAGCAGTTACTCACCGGTTAACACTGAAGCTTTCTTT. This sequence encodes CASSYSPVNTEAFF.

The CDR3 sequence is CASTKNRGETQYF. In nucleotides, the CDR3 is TGTGCCAGCACCAAGAACAGGGGCGAGACCCAGTACTTC. The gene calls are TRBV2 and TRBJ2-5; TRBD1 matches at 7 bases. This CDR3 contains 13 residues. CDR1 is SNHLY and CDR2 is FYNNEI in the germline V gene. V lost 7 bases, J lost 5 bases, and 7 bases stayed unmatched.

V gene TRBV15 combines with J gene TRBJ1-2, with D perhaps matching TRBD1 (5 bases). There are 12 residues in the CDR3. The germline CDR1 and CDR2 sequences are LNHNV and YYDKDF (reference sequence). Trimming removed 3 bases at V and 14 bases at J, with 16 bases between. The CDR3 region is CATSSPVGARTF. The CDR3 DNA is TGTGCCACCAGCAGCCCCGTTGGGGCGCGGACCTTC.

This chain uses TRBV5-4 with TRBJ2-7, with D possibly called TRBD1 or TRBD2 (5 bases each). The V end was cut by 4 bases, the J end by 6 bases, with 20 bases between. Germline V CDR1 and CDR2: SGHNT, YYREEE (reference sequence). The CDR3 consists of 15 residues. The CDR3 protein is CASSVQGVGTREQYF. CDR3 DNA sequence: TGTGCCAGCAGCGTTCAGGGAGTAGGTACGCGCGAGCAGTACTTC.

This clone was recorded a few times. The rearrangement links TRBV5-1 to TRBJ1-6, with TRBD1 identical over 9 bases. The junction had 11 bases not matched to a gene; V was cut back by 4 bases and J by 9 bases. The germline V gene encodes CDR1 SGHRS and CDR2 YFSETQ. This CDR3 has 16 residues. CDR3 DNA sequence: TGCGCCAGCAGCGCAGGGACAGGGTTAAGAGGTTCACCCCTCCACTTT. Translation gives CASSAGTGLRGSPLHF.

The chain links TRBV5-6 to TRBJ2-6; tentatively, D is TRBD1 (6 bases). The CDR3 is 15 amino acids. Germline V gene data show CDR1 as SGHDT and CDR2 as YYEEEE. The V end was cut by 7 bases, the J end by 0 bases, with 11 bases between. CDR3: CASSTGNSGANVLTF. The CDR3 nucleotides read TGTGCCAGCTCTACAGGGAACTCTGGGGCCAACGTCCTGACTTTC.

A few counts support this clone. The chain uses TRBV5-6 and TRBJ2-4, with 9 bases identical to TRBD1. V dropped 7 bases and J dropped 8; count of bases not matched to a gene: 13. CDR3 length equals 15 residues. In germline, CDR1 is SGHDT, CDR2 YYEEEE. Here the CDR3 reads CASSRDRVRRDIQYF. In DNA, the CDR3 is TGTGCCAGCTCCCGGGACAGGGTGAGAAGGGACATTCAGTACTTC. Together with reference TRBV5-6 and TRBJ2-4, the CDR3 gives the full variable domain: DAGVTQSPTHLIKTRGQQVTLRCSPKSGHDTVSWYQQALGQGPQFIFQYYEEEERQRGNFPDRFSGHQFPNYSSELNVNALLLGDSALYLCASSRDRVRRDIQYFGAGTRLSVL.

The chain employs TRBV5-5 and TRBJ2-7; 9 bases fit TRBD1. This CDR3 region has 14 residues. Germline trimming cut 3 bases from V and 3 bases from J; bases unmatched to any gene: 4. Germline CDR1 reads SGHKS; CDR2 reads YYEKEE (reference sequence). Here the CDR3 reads CASSSGTGIYEQYF. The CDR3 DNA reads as TGTGCCAGCAGCTCCGGGACAGGGATCTACGAGCAGTACTTC.

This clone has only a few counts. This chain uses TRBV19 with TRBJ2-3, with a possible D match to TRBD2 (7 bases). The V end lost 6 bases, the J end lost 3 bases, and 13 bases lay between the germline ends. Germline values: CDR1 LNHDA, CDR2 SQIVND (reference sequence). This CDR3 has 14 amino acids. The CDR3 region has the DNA TGTGCCAGTAGGGGGGGGCCGGGTACAGATACGCAGTATTTT. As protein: CASRGGPGTDTQYF.

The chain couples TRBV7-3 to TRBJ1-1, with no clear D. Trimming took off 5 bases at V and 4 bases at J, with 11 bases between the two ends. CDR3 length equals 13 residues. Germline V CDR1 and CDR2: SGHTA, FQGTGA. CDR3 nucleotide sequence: TGTGCCAGCAGCGGTAGAAGGGCCACTGAAGCTTTCTTT. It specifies CASSGRRATEAFF.

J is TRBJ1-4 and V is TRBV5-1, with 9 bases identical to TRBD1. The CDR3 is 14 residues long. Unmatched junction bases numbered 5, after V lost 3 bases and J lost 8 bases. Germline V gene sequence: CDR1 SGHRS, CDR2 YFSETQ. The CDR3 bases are TGCGCCAGCAGCTCCGGGACAGGGTGGGAAAAACTGTTTTTT. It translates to CASSSGTGWEKLFF.

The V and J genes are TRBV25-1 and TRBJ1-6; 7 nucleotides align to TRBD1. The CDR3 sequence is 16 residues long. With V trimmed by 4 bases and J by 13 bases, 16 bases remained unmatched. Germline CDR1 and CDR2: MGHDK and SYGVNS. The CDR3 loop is CASSAAWTGQAGPLHF. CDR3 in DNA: TGTGCCAGCAGTGCGGCCTGGACAGGTCAGGCAGGGCCCCTCCACTTT.